This T cell receptor (beta chain) was sequenced for a study of T cells after yellow fever vaccination. Study information: Preparation of fractions with low cell numbers was performed using SMART-Seq v4 Ultra Low Input.

5'RACE template switching produced TCR cDNA carrying a universal primer site and UMIs. TCRdb reanalysed the 5' RACE reads using MiXCR and keeps one entry per CDR3 protein. The table records some 240,000 distinct CDR3 sequences, more than 3.5% of them present only once. Study-wide results and limits: A secondary response was less intense yet reached its peak sooner, at day 5 versus 15. The booster response re-showed most primary clones: 96% CD4, roughly 91% CD8.

The table lists this clonotype with many counts. Its matching antigen is unknown. Between the trimmed V and J ends, which lost 5 bases and 0 bases, there was a span of 16 bases. The CDR3 consists of 16 residues. Germline CDR1 SGHTA, CDR2 FQGNSA. The chain combines TRBV7-2 with TRBJ1-2; tentatively, D is TRBD1 (5 bases). The sample was PBMCs, taken 15 days after the yellow fever booster vaccination. The TCR originated in a man between 18 and 35 years old who received the YFV17D yellow fever vaccine. The CDR3 DNA sequence: TGTGCCAGCAGCCCCCCTTGGGGCTCGACTAACTATGGCTACACCTTC. Translated: CASSPPWGSTNYGYTF.